Shown below are 20 T cell receptor beta chains from a single sample sequenced in a study of blood T cell repertoires in COVID-19. Clones were read by immunoSEQ multiplex PCR, and TCRdb kept only the in-frame ones, dropping some. The table lists about 320,000 clones, 80% to 90% of them singletons. Specimen: PBMCs or T cells enriched from blood (not recorded which). Receptor source: a man aged 25 to 40 who had recovered from COVID-19.

V is TRBV7-9 and J is TRBJ1-3; D unresolved. Trimming removed 0 bases from V and 2 bases from J, with 11 bases in between. This CDR3 spans 16 amino acids. In germline, CDR1 is SEHNR, CDR2 FQNEAQ (reference sequence). The CDR3 nucleotides read TGTGCCAGCAGCTTAGCTGGGAGCTCCCCTGGAAACACCATATATTTT. Protein: CASSLAGSSPGNTIYF. The variable domain in full, with the rest retrieved from reference TRBV7-9 and TRBJ1-3, is DTGVSQNPRHKITKRGQNVTFRCDPISEHNRLYWYRQTLGQGPEFLTYFQNEAQLEKSRLLSDRFSAERPKGSFSTLEIQRTEQGDSAMYLCASSLAGSSPGNTIYFGEGSWLTVV.

In its sample, this clone was seen once. CDR3 protein: CASSRDPNSYEQYF. In DNA, the CDR3 is TGTGCCAGCAGCCGGGATCCGAACTCCTACGAGCAGTACTTC. The gene calls are TRBV7-3 and TRBJ2-7; tentatively, D is TRBD2 (5 bases). Germline CDR1 reads SGHTA; CDR2 reads FQGTGA. The CDR3 extends over 14 amino acids. With 5 bases removed from V and 0 bases from J, the gap between germline ends came to 11 bases. Drawing the rest from reference TRBV7-3 and TRBJ2-7, the complete variable domain is GAGVSQTPSNKVTEKGKYVELRCDPISGHTALYWYRQSLGQGPEFLIYFQGTGAADDSGLPNDRFFAVRPEGSVSTLKIQRTERGDSAVYLCASSRDPNSYEQYFGPGTRLTVT.

This chain links TRBV7-9 with TRBJ1-3; TRBD1 aligns across 7 bases. Germline loops: CDR1 SEHNR, CDR2 FQNEAQ (reference sequence). The CDR3 length is 16 residues. V lost 5 bases to trimming and J lost 0 bases; unmatched junction nucleotides: 7. The CDR3 DNA reads as TGTGCCAGCAGCACCAACACAGGGGACTCTGGAAACACCATATATTTT. This encodes CASSTNTGDSGNTIYF.

The chain recombines TRBV2 with TRBJ1-6, with 9 positions matching TRBD1. The CDR3 length is 15 residues. With 9 bases clipped from V and 5 bases from J, the junction kept 8 bases outside the gene matches. Looked up from germline, CDR1 is SNHLY and CDR2 is FYNNEI. CDR3 coding DNA: TGTGCCAGTCGGCTCGGGACAGGGCATAATTCACCCCTCCACTTT. Translating it yields CASRLGTGHNSPLHF.

The genes are TRBV5-1 and TRBJ1-1; 7 bases agree with TRBD1. The CDR3 consists of 14 residues. The ends lost 4 bases at V and 0 bases at J; junction bases unmatched: 3. Germline CDR1 reads SGHRS; CDR2 reads YFSETQ. The CDR3 coding sequence is TGCGCCAGCAGCACACAGGGGTTGAACACTGAAGCTTTCTTT. It specifies CASSTQGLNTEAFF.

The chain employs TRBV3-1 (or the pseudogene TRBV3-2) and TRBJ2-1; TRBD1 aligns across 9 bases. The CDR3 runs to 19 residues. CDR1 is LGHDT and CDR2 is YNNKEL in the germline V gene (reference sequence). V shed 4 bases, J shed 8 bases, and the junction held 21 bases outside the gene matches. CDR3 in amino acids: CASSPGLMKPGTGWHEQFF. DNA for the CDR3: TGTGCCAGCAGCCCAGGCTTAATGAAACCCGGGACAGGGTGGCATGAGCAGTTCTTC.

V usage is TRBV10-2 and J usage is TRBJ2-7, with 15 bases identical to TRBD2. Germline V CDR1 and CDR2: WSHSY, SAAADI. The V segment lost 5 bases and the J segment 7 bases; nucleotides outside the gene matches: 6. The CDR3 loop spans 15 amino acids. This chain's CDR3 is CASSWTSGGAGEQYF. For the CDR3, the DNA is TGCGCCAGCAGTTGGACTAGCGGGGGGGCCGGTGAGCAGTACTTC.

V is TRBV7-9 and J is TRBJ1-6; TRBD1 is a possible D gene (5 bases). The V end lost 1 base, the J end lost 7 bases, and 8 bases lay between the germline ends. This CDR3 is 14 amino acids long. CDR1 SEHNR and CDR2 FQNEAQ come from the germline V gene (reference sequence). The CDR3 sequence: CASSLGGGNSPLHF. The DNA of the CDR3 is TGTGCCAGCAGCTTAGGCGGGGGAAATTCACCCCTCCACTTT.

V usage is TRBV3-1 (or the pseudogene TRBV3-2) and J usage is TRBJ1-2; the D gene is possibly TRBD1 (5 bases). V was pared by 3 bases and J by 7 bases, with 18 bases between. Germline assignment: CDR1 LGHDT and CDR2 YNNKEL (reference sequence). This CDR3 region has 15 residues. CDR3 residues: CASSHRGREGGGYTF. CDR3 nucleotides: TGTGCCAGCAGCCACCGAGGCAGGGAGGGAGGTGGCTACACCTTC.

The V gene is TRBV11-3, the J gene TRBJ2-3; D might be TRBD1 (5 bases). Trimming took 0 bases from V and 5 from J, leaving 9 bases between them. The CDR3 contains 14 residues. Per the germline V gene, CDR1 is SGHNT and CDR2 is YENEEA. CDR3 loop: CASSLDRGGDTQYF. CDR3 DNA sequence: TGTGCCAGCAGCTTAGATAGGGGCGGAGATACGCAGTATTTT.

The chain links TRBV3-1 (or the pseudogene TRBV3-2) to TRBJ2-1; D is uncertain. The CDR3 is 12 residues long. V lost 0 bases and J lost 8, with 5 bases in between. Germline CDR1 LGHDT, CDR2 YNNKEL (reference sequence). CDR3 protein: CASSQESYEQFF. In DNA form, the CDR3 reads TGTGCCAGCAGCCAAGAATCCTATGAGCAGTTCTTC.

The chain carries TRBV27 and TRBJ2-1; D gene uncertain. V was trimmed by 5 bases and J by 5 bases, leaving 7 bases between them. The CDR3 is 12 amino acids. The V gene's germline CDR1 is MNHEY and CDR2 SMNVEV (reference sequence). The chain's CDR3 is CASSLRNNEQFF. In DNA form, the CDR3 reads TGTGCCAGCAGTCTAAGAAACAATGAGCAGTTCTTC.

This sequence joins TRBV7-3 and TRBJ2-2; D is uncertain. This CDR3 region has 13 residues. The germline gives CDR1 SGHTA, CDR2 FQGTGA. The ends were cut back, 2 bases at V and 7 bases at J, with 8 bases in the middle. CDR3 nucleotide sequence: TGTGCCAGCAGCTTATGGGCTAACGGGGAGCTGTTTTTT. Translating gives CASSLWANGELFF.

V usage is TRBV2 and J usage is TRBJ2-5; possibly TRBD2 for D (6 bases). V was cut by 7 bases and J by 5 bases, with 11 bases left in between. CDR3 length: 12 amino acids. Germline CDR1 reads SNHLY; CDR2 reads FYNNEI. DNA of the CDR3: TGTGCCAGCACCCGACTAGGGGAGACCCAGTACTTC. Translating it yields CASTRLGETQYF. The whole variable domain, remainder taken from reference TRBV2 and TRBJ2-5, is EPEVTQTPSHQVTQMGQEVILRCVPISNHLYFYWYRQILGQKVEFLVSFYNNEISEKSEIFDDQFSVERPDGSNFTLKIRSTKLEDSAMYFCASTRLGETQYFGPGTRLLVL.

CDR3 nucleotides: TGTGCCAGCAGCCGAGGTCGGGGGGTACGGCACACTGAAGCTTTCTTT. Encoded protein: CASSRGRGVRHTEAFF. This sequence joins TRBV28 and TRBJ1-1; the D gene is possibly TRBD1 (5 bases). V was shortened by 6 bases and J by 3 bases, with 20 bases between the two germline ends. This CDR3 comprises 16 residues. Germline loops: CDR1 MDHEN, CDR2 SYDVKM. Drawing the rest from reference TRBV28 and TRBJ1-1, the complete variable domain is DVKVTQSSRYLVKRTGEKVFLECVQDMDHENMFWYRQDPGLGLRLIYFSYDVKMKEKGDIPEGYSVSREKKERFSLILESASTNQTSMYLCASSRGRGVRHTEAFFGQGTRLTVV.

The table lists this clone with a count of one. The rearrangement links TRBV3-1 (or the pseudogene TRBV3-2) to TRBJ2-7; 14 bases align to TRBD2. There are 16 residues in the CDR3. CDR1 is LGHDT, CDR2 YNNKEL, per germline (reference sequence). J gave up 6 bases and V 3 bases, and 7 bases lay outside the gene matches. DNA of the CDR3: TGTGCCAGCAGCCAGCAGCCGGGACTAGCGGGGGTCGAGCAGTACTTC. As protein: CASSQQPGLAGVEQYF.

The genes are TRBV4-1 and TRBJ2-5; a weak D match, TRBD1 (6 bases). The CDR3 covers 14 residues. Germline V gene lookup returns CDR1 MGHRA and CDR2 YSYEKL. Trimming pared 4 bases from V and 3 bases from J, leaving 12 bases between. CDR3 sequence (DNA): TGCGCCAGCAGCCCGCGGACAGTCGAAGAGACCCAGTACTTC. Protein product: CASSPRTVEETQYF.

This chain's CDR3 is CASSRGTASEEYF. The CDR3 region has the DNA TGCGCCAGCAGTAGGGGGACAGCGAGTGAGGAGTACTTC. The rearrangement links TRBV5-1 to TRBJ2-7, with 7 bases that match TRBD1. Trimming took 5 bases from V and 11 from J; bases not matched to a gene: 13. This CDR3 has 13 amino acids. From germline, CDR1 is SGHRS and CDR2 YFSETQ.

This clone was observed a handful of times. The chain has TRBV27 and TRBJ1-5, with D perhaps TRBD1 (5 bases). This CDR3 contains 15 residues. The V gene's germline CDR1 is MNHEY and CDR2 SMNVEV (reference sequence). Trimming stripped 2 bases from V and 6 bases from J, with 14 bases between. The CDR3 here is CASSLVPGRGQPQHF. The CDR3 nucleotides read TGTGCCAGCAGTTTAGTGCCAGGGAGGGGTCAGCCCCAGCATTTT.

V usage is TRBV7-9 and J usage is TRBJ2-7; 8 bases are a match to TRBD1. This CDR3 region has 16 residues. CDR1 SEHNR and CDR2 FQNEAQ come from the germline V gene (reference sequence). V was clipped by 5 bases and J by 0 bases; unmatched bases: 9. CDR3 coding DNA: TGTGCCAGCAGCCCACCGACAGGGGCCCTCTCCTACGAGCAGTACTTC. This gives the protein CASSPPTGALSYEQYF.